Presented here are 18 T cell receptor beta chains from one specimen sequenced in a study of blood T cell repertoires in COVID-19. Profiled with immunoSEQ multiplex PCR; TCRdb holds only in-frame clones, not every one. Of over 100,000 clones in the sample, roughly 92% were seen once. The source material was peripheral blood. The receptors were sampled from a woman aged 45-65 years with COVID-19, enrolled during active disease.

J is TRBJ1-2 and V is TRBV10-2; D is unresolved. Germline V gene data show CDR1 as WSHSY and CDR2 as SAAADI. V was pared by 2 bases and J by 8 bases, with 9 bases between. This CDR3 contains 12 residues. CDR3 nucleotides: TGCGCCAGCAGTGAGAATAGAGGCGGCTACACCTTC. It yields the protein CASSENRGGYTF.

V and J are TRBV6-5 and TRBJ1-1; D gene ambiguous. The CDR3 sequence is 15 residues long. Between the trimmed V and J ends, which lost 4 bases and 5 bases, there was a span of 17 bases. Germline values: CDR1 MNHEY, CDR2 SVGAGI. The CDR3 sequence is CASSSNTAGYTEAFF. The CDR3 DNA is TGTGCCAGCAGTTCCAACACAGCGGGGTATACTGAAGCTTTCTTT.

This chain links TRBV7-9 with TRBJ2-7, with D possibly being TRBD1 (6 bases). Deletions cut 8 bases from V and 2 bases from J, with 16 bases between. Germline lookup yields CDR1 SEHNR and CDR2 FQNEAQ (reference sequence). CDR3 length: 14 residues. As DNA, the CDR3 is TGTGCCAGCGCGGGCAGGGGAACCCCCTACGAGCAGTACTTC. This encodes CASAGRGTPYEQYF.

The chain couples TRBV12-3 or TRBV12-4 to TRBJ1-6; tentatively, D is TRBD1 (6 bases). The CDR3 sequence is 13 residues long. V lost 5 bases and J 13 bases, leaving 15 bases between the germline ends. The CDR3 sequence: CASSQQGVAPLHF. CDR3 coding DNA: TGTGCCAGCAGTCAACAGGGAGTTGCGCCCCTCCACTTT.

V gene TRBV5-5 combines with J gene TRBJ1-6; no clear D. Between the trimmed V and J ends, which lost 3 bases and 3 bases, there was a span of 10 bases. Germline lookup yields CDR1 SGHKS and CDR2 YYEKEE (reference sequence). This CDR3 comprises 15 residues. CDR3 residues: CASSSSLNYNSPLHF. In nucleotides, the CDR3 is TGTGCCAGCAGCTCCTCACTGAACTATAATTCACCCCTCCACTTT.

The chain is built from TRBV7-3 and TRBJ2-3, with TRBD2 matching over 10 bases. The CDR3 runs 16 residues. Germline assignment: CDR1 SGHTA and CDR2 FQGTGA. The trim removed 5 bases at V and 1 base at J, leaving 6 bases unmatched. The CDR3 DNA sequence: TGTGCCAGCAGCCTTAGCGGGGGGCACCGCACAGATACGCAGTATTTT. Amino acids: CASSLSGGHRTDTQYF. Looking up the rest from reference TRBV7-3 and TRBJ2-3 gives the full variable domain: GAGVSQTPSNKVTEKGKYVELRCDPISGHTALYWYRQSLGQGPEFLIYFQGTGAADDSGLPNDRFFAVRPEGSVSTLKIQRTERGDSAVYLCASSLSGGHRTDTQYFGPGTRLTVL.

This sequence joins TRBV25-1 and TRBJ1-1; D gene ambiguous. The germline CDR1 and CDR2 sequences are MGHDK and SYGVNS. The length of the CDR3 is 12 residues. Trimming removed 7 bases from V and 4 bases from J, with 10 bases in between. The CDR3 sequence: CASNQEPTEAFF. CDR3 in DNA: TGTGCCAGCAACCAGGAACCCACTGAAGCTTTCTTT.

The gene calls are TRBV11-2 and TRBJ1-1, with TRBD1 matching over 9 bases. This CDR3 contains 14 residues. The J segment lost 1 base and the V segment lost 8 bases, leaving 5 bases of the junction unmatched. Germline CDR1 SGHAT, CDR2 FQNNGV. This chain's CDR3 is CASANRGQNTEAFF. The CDR3 DNA is TGTGCCAGCGCAAACAGGGGGCAGAACACTGAAGCTTTCTTT.

This clone was counted a single time. This chain uses TRBV11-3 with TRBJ1-1; TRBD1 might be the D (6 bases). V lost 1 base and J 4 bases, leaving 13 bases between the germline ends. Germline loops: CDR1 SGHNT, CDR2 YENEEA. The CDR3 consists of 15 residues. The CDR3 here is CASSLVAGGGTEAFF. CDR3 nucleotides: TGTGCCAGCAGCTTAGTAGCTGGGGGCGGCACTGAAGCTTTCTTT.

The chain couples TRBV2 to TRBJ2-5; 10 bases align to TRBD2. CDR1 and CDR2 from the germline V gene are SNHLY and FYNNEI. CDR3 size: 15 residues. V lost 6 bases, J lost 2 bases, and 6 bases stayed unmatched. The CDR3 region is CASRLAGGLQETQYF. CDR3 nucleotide sequence: TGTGCCAGCAGGTTAGCGGGGGGCCTACAAGAGACCCAGTACTTC.

V and J are TRBV9 and TRBJ1-2; D might be TRBD1 (6 bases). CDR3 length: 13 amino acids. The V end lost 0 bases, the J end lost 3 bases, and 6 bases lay between the germline ends. The germline CDR1 and CDR2 sequences are SGDLS and YYNGEE. The CDR3 region is CASSVGQDYGYTF. In DNA form, the CDR3 reads TGTGCCAGCAGCGTAGGACAGGACTATGGCTACACCTTC.

A note on this clone: The same CDR3 can be traced to other DNA sequences in this sample. V gene TRBV5-1 combines with J gene TRBJ2-3; 8 bases align to TRBD1. There are 15 residues in the CDR3. Germline CDR1 SGHRS, CDR2 YFSETQ. Losses at the gene ends were 0 bases for V and 1 base for J; bases not matched to a gene: 1. In DNA form, the CDR3 reads TGCGCCAGCAGCTTGGAGACAGGGGGCACAGATACGCAGTATTTT. Encoded protein: CASSLETGGTDTQYF.

The chain uses TRBV4-1 and TRBJ2-3, with a tentative D call TRBD2 (5 bases). With 8 bases removed from V and 4 bases from J, the gap between germline ends came to 19 bases. The CDR3 is 15 amino acids. Germline CDR1 and CDR2: MGHRA and YSYEKL. The CDR3 DNA is TGCGCCAGCGCCGACCCGGGGTTTTCGGCAGATACGCAGTATTTT. Translating it yields CASADPGFSADTQYF.

This chain connects TRBV7-2 to TRBJ2-5, with D possibly matching TRBD2 (5 bases). V lost 0 bases and J lost 5, with 7 bases in between. CDR1 is SGHTA and CDR2 is FQGNSA in the germline V gene. The CDR3 has 13 residues. The DNA for the CDR3 is TGTGCCAGCAGCTTAGCGTGGAGGGAGACCCAGTACTTC. It translates to CASSLAWRETQYF.

The V gene is TRBV18, the J gene TRBJ2-7; 8 nucleotides line up with TRBD1. J lost 2 bases, V lost 6 bases, and 3 bases had no gene match. Germline values: CDR1 KGHSH, CDR2 LQKENI. The CDR3 consists of 13 residues. The DNA of the CDR3 is TGTGCCAGCTCTCAGGACAGGGCCTACGAGCAGTACGTC. Translation gives CASSQDRAYEQYV.

The count of this clone is one. This sequence joins TRBV5-4 and TRBJ2-1, with 11 bases aligning to TRBD2. Trimming took 2 bases from V and 6 from J; bases not matched to a gene: 4. This CDR3 has 15 amino acids. Per the germline V gene, CDR1 is SGHNT and CDR2 is YYREEE (reference sequence). The CDR3 bases are TGTGCCAGCAGCTTCGAACTAGCGGGGGCCAATGAGCAGTTCTTC. The encoded protein is CASSFELAGANEQFF. Based on the CDR3 plus reference TRBV5-4 and TRBJ2-1, the full variable domain is ETGVTQSPTHLIKTRGQQVTLRCSSQSGHNTVSWYQQALGQGPQFIFQYYREEENGRGNFPPRFSGLQFPNYSSELNVNALELDDSALYLCASSFELAGANEQFFGPGTRLTVL.

This chain links TRBV11-2 with TRBJ2-3; a weak D match, TRBD2 (6 bases). V gave up 3 bases and J gave up 6 bases, with 13 bases separating them. The CDR3 consists of 14 residues. Germline values: CDR1 SGHAT, CDR2 FQNNGV. DNA for the CDR3: TGTGCCAGCAGCTTGGGACTGCCGTCCGATACGCAGTATTTT. Translated: CASSLGLPSDTQYF.

The CDR3: CATSDSGTVGVAAQYF. The CDR3 DNA reads as TGTGCCACCAGTGATTCCGGGACAGTTGGAGTCGCGGCCCAGTACTTC. This chain joins TRBV24-1 and TRBJ2-5; 7 bases match TRBD1. The CDR3 extends over 16 amino acids. CDR1 KGHDR and CDR2 SFDVKD come from the germline V gene. The junction had 14 bases not matched to a gene; V was cut back by 2 bases and J by 9 bases.